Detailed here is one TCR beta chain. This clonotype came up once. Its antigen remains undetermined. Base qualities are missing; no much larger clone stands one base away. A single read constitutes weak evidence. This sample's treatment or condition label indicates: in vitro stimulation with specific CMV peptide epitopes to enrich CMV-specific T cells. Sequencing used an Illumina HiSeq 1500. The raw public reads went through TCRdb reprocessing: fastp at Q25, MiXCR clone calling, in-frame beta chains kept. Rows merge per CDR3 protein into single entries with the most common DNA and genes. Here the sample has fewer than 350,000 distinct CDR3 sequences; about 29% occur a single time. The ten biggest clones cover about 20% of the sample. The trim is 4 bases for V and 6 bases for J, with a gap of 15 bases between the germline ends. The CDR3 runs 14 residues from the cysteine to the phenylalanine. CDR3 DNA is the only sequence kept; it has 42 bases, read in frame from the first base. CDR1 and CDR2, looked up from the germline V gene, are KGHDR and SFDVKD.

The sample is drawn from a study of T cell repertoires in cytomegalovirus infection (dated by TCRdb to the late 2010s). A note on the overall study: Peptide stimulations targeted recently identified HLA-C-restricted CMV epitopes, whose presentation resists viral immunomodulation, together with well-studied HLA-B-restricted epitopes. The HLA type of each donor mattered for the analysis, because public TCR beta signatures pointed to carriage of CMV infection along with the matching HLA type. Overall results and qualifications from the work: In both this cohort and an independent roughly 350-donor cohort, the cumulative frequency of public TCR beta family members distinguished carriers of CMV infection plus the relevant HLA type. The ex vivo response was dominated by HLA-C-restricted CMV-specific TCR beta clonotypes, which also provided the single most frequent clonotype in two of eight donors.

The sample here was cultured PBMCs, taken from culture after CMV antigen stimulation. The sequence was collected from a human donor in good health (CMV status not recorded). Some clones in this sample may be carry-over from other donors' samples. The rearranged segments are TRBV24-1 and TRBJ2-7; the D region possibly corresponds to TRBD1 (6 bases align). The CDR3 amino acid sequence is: CATSENTGKREQYF. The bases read TGTGCCACCAGTGAAAACACAGGGAAACGCGAGCAGTACTTC.